This TCR beta chain is from a study of shared clonotypes between healthy human individuals. Trimming cost V 5 bases and J 11 bases, with 12 bases left between them. The CDR3 runs to 11 residues. Germline V CDR1 and CDR2: MDHEN, SYDVKM. This clone showed up just a few times. Naive CD8 cells were CD45RO-negative, positively selected for CCR7, excluding terminally differentiated effector memory CD45RA+ cells. Clones were sequenced by immunoSEQ multiplex PCR, and TCRdb holds only the in-frame ones, with some missing. The sample consists of roughly 2.1 million clones, 90% to 95% of them appearing once. Sequences were obtained from naive CD8+ T cells from PBMCs. The V gene is TRBV28, the J gene TRBJ1-2; a weak D match, TRBD1 (5 bases). The source of this sequence is a man in his late teens or twenties in good health. Some clones in this sample may be carry-over from other donors' samples. CDR3 in amino acids: CASSQVGGYTF. The CDR3 DNA follows: TGTGCCAGCAGTCAGGTCGGGGGATACACCTTC.